Presented here are 22 T cell receptor beta chains from one specimen sequenced in a study of blood T cell repertoires in COVID-19. Produced via immunoSEQ multiplex PCR; TCRdb's table is partial and in-frame only. The sample lists 150,000 to 200,000 clones; 82% were seen once. Source material: peripheral blood. These receptor sequences come from a woman aged 55-70 years with COVID-19, enrolled during active disease.

The DNA for the CDR3 is TGTGCCAGCAGACGGAAAACACCGGGACTAGCGGCCGCGAACACCGGGGAGCTGTTTTTT. This translates into CASRRKTPGLAAANTGELFF. The chain couples TRBV7-3 to TRBJ2-2; 11 nucleotides agree with TRBD2. From germline, CDR1 is SGHTA and CDR2 FQGTGA. Trimming took 6 bases from V and 0 from J; bases not matched to a gene: 15. The CDR3 length is 20 residues.

This chain uses TRBV30 with TRBJ2-5; 8 positions agree with TRBD2. Germline CDR1 GTSNPN, CDR2 SVGIG (reference sequence). The V and J ends lost 2 bases and 2 bases, in that order; junction bases with no gene match: 13. This CDR3 spans 17 amino acids. The CDR3, as DNA: TGTGCCTGGAGTAAGGCCCGCACTAGCGGATTACAAGAGACCCAGTACTTC. Translated: CAWSKARTSGLQETQYF.

The rearrangement links TRBV12-5 to TRBJ2-5, with D maybe TRBD1 (6 bases). The CDR3 is 13 residues long. V lost 6 bases and J lost 0, with 8 bases in between. The germline gives CDR1 LGHNT, CDR2 FRNRAP. The CDR3 DNA reads TGTGCTAGTGGGACAGGCCACCAAGAGACCCAGTACTTC. Amino acids: CASGTGHQETQYF.

The gene calls are TRBV29-1 and TRBJ2-3; D is possibly TRBD2 (6 bases). The CDR3 spans 14 residues. The germline CDR1 and CDR2 sequences are SQVTM and ANQGSEA. Trimming removed 5 bases from V and 2 bases from J, with 14 bases in between. The CDR3 nucleotides are TGCAGCGTTTCTATCGGGACTTTCACAGATACGCAGTATTTT. The encoded protein is CSVSIGTFTDTQYF.

The chain joins TRBV11-1 to TRBJ1-6; TRBD1 aligns across 8 bases. Trimming took 4 bases from V and 7 from J; bases not matched to a gene: 3. CDR1 and CDR2 (germline): SGHAT, FQDESV (reference sequence). This CDR3 has 14 residues. In DNA form, the CDR3 reads TGTGCCAGCAGCTCTGACAGGGGAAATTCACCCCTCCACTTT. Translation gives CASSSDRGNSPLHF.

V gene TRBV6-1 combines with J gene TRBJ1-5, with D hard to call. The CDR3 totals 14 residues. CDR1 and CDR2 (germline): MNHNS, SASEGT. V lost 3 bases and J lost 4, with 10 bases in between. Here the CDR3 reads CASSESLRNQPQHF. The CDR3 region has the DNA TGTGCCAGCAGTGAGAGCCTCCGGAATCAGCCCCAGCATTTT.

The chain joins TRBV4-1 to TRBJ2-3, with TRBD1 matching over 10 bases. This CDR3 comprises 15 residues. V lost 5 bases, J lost 2 bases, and 4 bases stayed unmatched. Germline V gene data show CDR1 as MGHRA and CDR2 as YSYEKL. CDR3 nucleotide sequence: TGCGCCAGCAGCGGAGACAGGGGGCTCACAGATACGCAGTATTTT. Encoded protein: CASSGDRGLTDTQYF.

This clone occurred many times. The V gene is TRBV5-5, the J gene TRBJ2-5, with TRBD2 matching 8 bases. The V gene end was trimmed by 1 base and the J gene end by 5 bases; junction bases not matched to a gene: 10. Germline lookup yields CDR1 SGHKS and CDR2 YYEKEE (reference sequence). This CDR3 comprises 16 residues. In nucleotides, the CDR3 is TGTGCCAGCAGCTTGAACCTAGCGGTAGCGGGGGAGACCCAGTACTTC. This sequence encodes CASSLNLAVAGETQYF.

Here the CDR3 reads CATTLGTSGGTDEQFF. DNA for the CDR3: TGTGCCACCACCTTGGGAACTAGCGGGGGAACAGATGAGCAGTTCTTC. This chain links TRBV24-1 with TRBJ2-1; 11 positions agree with TRBD2. J lost 8 bases, V lost 8 bases, and 13 bases had no gene match. The CDR3 is 16 amino acids. CDR1 and CDR2 from the germline V gene are KGHDR and SFDVKD.

In DNA, the CDR3 is TGTGCCAGCAGCCGGGACACCTTTAGCTCTGGGGCCAACGTCCTGACTTTC. Translation gives CASSRDTFSSGANVLTF. The chain carries TRBV3-1 (or the pseudogene TRBV3-2) and TRBJ2-6; D may be TRBD1 (6 bases). The V gene lost 4 bases and the J gene lost 0 bases, with 13 bases spanning the gap. This CDR3 region has 17 residues. CDR1 LGHDT and CDR2 YNNKEL come from the germline V gene (reference sequence).

This chain links TRBV11-2 with TRBJ2-1; 11 bases match TRBD2. J gave up 14 bases and V 8 bases, and 8 bases lay outside the gene matches. Germline CDR1 and CDR2: SGHAT and FQNNGV. The CDR3 contains 12 residues. CDR3 bases: TGTGCCAGCTCCATAACTAGCGGGAGCAAGTTCTTC. Its translation is CASSITSGSKFF.

This clone was picked up a small number of times. The sample carries other DNA sequences with the same CDR3. The rearrangement joins TRBV7-2 to TRBJ1-5, with D possibly being TRBD1 (6 bases). V was shortened by 4 bases and J by 1 base, with 8 bases between the two germline ends. CDR1 and CDR2 from the germline V gene are SGHTA and FQGNSA. CDR3 length: 14 residues. This chain's CDR3 is CASSSRGSNQPQHF. The DNA for the CDR3 is TGTGCCAGCAGCTCGAGGGGGAGCAATCAGCCCCAGCATTTT.

This clone was counted a few times. The chain has TRBV28 and TRBJ1-2; D is unresolved. The V and J ends lost 3 bases and 8 bases respectively, with 10 bases between them. From germline, CDR1 is MDHEN and CDR2 SYDVKM. The CDR3 contains 12 residues. CDR3 loop: CASSLSMRGYTF. For the CDR3, the DNA is TGTGCCAGCAGTTTGTCTATGAGGGGCTACACCTTC.

This clone was detected a few times. This rearrangement joins TRBV5-5 to TRBJ2-3; TRBD1 agrees at 9 bases. Germline-derived CDR1 and CDR2 are SGHKS and YYEKEE (reference sequence). Losses at the gene ends were 4 bases for V and 14 bases for J; bases not matched to a gene: 14. This CDR3 spans 14 amino acids. CDR3 nucleotide sequence: TGTGCCAGCAGCACCGACAGGGGGTCGTCCTCCAGGTATTTT. Translating gives CASSTDRGSSSRYF.

The rearrangement joins TRBV12-5 to TRBJ1-3, with no clear D. Germline loops: CDR1 LGHNT, CDR2 FRNRAP. V was shortened by 7 bases and J by 7 bases, with 14 bases between the two germline ends. CDR3 length: 13 residues. The CDR3 spells CASALIGGNTIYF. For the CDR3, the DNA is TGTGCTAGTGCCCTCATCGGCGGGAACACCATATATTTT.

V gene TRBV7-2 combines with J gene TRBJ1-1, with 7 nucleotides matching TRBD1. Germline assignment: CDR1 SGHTA and CDR2 FQGNSA. The CDR3 is made up of 14 amino acids. The J segment lost 5 bases and the V segment lost 5 bases, leaving 8 bases of the junction unmatched. The CDR3 DNA sequence: TGTGCCAGCAGCGAACAGGGGAGAGATACTGAAGCTTTCTTT. Its protein product is CASSEQGRDTEAFF.

This rearrangement joins TRBV5-1 to TRBJ1-1; tentatively, D is TRBD1 (6 bases). Germline lookup yields CDR1 SGHRS and CDR2 YFSETQ. V was trimmed by 1 base and J by 2 bases, leaving 9 bases between them. The CDR3 length is 14 residues. The CDR3 DNA reads TGCGCCAGCAGCTTGCCAGGGGAAAACACTGAAGCTTTCTTT. Protein sequence: CASSLPGENTEAFF.

This clone was observed a few times. The chain is built from TRBV10-3 and TRBJ1-6, with unresolved D. CDR1 and CDR2 from the germline V gene are ENHRY and SYGVKD. There are 13 residues in the CDR3. The V end lost 3 bases, the J end lost 9 bases, and 9 bases lay between the germline ends. The CDR3 region is CAISDREFSPLHF. For the CDR3, the DNA is TGTGCCATCAGTGATCGGGAGTTTTCACCCCTCCACTTT.

This clone was recorded once. The J gene is TRBJ2-7, the V gene TRBV5-6; 10 positions match TRBD1. The CDR3 has 15 residues. With 4 bases clipped from V and 4 bases from J, the junction kept 8 bases outside the gene matches. Germline V gives CDR1 SGHDT, CDR2 YYEEEE. The DNA of the CDR3 is TGTGCCAGCAGCCGAAGACCGGGACAGGGGTACGAGCAGTACGTC. This sequence encodes CASSRRPGQGYEQYV.

The chain employs TRBV14 and TRBJ2-7, with TRBD2 identical over 9 bases. The CDR3 has 13 amino acids. Looked up from germline, CDR1 is SGHDN and CDR2 is FVKESK. Trimming cost V 4 bases and J 4 bases; bases outside gene matches: 2. The CDR3 is CASSPSGVYEQYV. In nucleotides, the CDR3 is TGTGCCAGCAGCCCTAGCGGGGTATACGAGCAGTACGTC.

This clone was counted only a few times. This chain connects TRBV5-1 to TRBJ1-1; TRBD1 might be the D (5 bases). V lost 6 bases and J 4 bases, leaving 19 bases between the germline ends. This CDR3 has 15 amino acids. The germline gives CDR1 SGHRS, CDR2 YFSETQ. CDR3 coding DNA: TGCGCCAGCACTTCGGGGGTAGCAGTGAGCACTGAAGCTTTCTTT. Its translation is CASTSGVAVSTEAFF.

Concerning this clone: The sample holds other DNA sequences that translate to the same CDR3. In nucleotides, the CDR3 is TGCGCCAGCAGCTCGGACAGGGGGGATGAAAAACTGTTTTTT. Protein product: CASSSDRGDEKLFF. This chain uses TRBV5-1 with TRBJ1-4; 10 nucleotides align to TRBD1. CDR3 length: 14 amino acids. Germline values: CDR1 SGHRS, CDR2 YFSETQ. J gave up 6 bases and V 3 bases, and 2 bases lay outside the gene matches.